Listed here are 17 T cell receptor beta chains from one sample, sequenced in a study of OX40 agonist ivuxolimab in advanced cancers. Clones were sequenced by immunoSEQ multiplex PCR, and TCRdb holds only the in-frame ones, with some missing. The sample contains approximately 30,000 clones, 84% of which appear only once. The source was CD4+ or CD8+ T cells sorted from blood, collected in a trial of the OX40 agonist ivuxolimab. The receptors shown here come from an adult with an advanced solid tumor such as melanoma, head and neck, liver or kidney cancer.

The V and J genes are TRBV21-1 and TRBJ1-5. TRBV21-1 is assigned pseudogene status. This CDR3 region has 12 residues. The CDR3 bases are TGTGCCAGCAGCAAAATGAAACAGCCCCAGCATTTT. This sequence encodes CASSKMKQPQHF.

The chain recombines TRBV7-9 with TRBJ1-3; D not resolved. Trimming stripped 6 bases from V and 0 bases from J, with 12 bases between. CDR1 is SEHNR and CDR2 is FQNEAQ in the germline V gene (reference sequence). The CDR3 runs to 15 residues. The CDR3 here is CASSFYLGSGNTIYF. CDR3 DNA: TGTGCCAGCAGTTTCTATTTGGGCTCTGGAAACACCATATATTTT.

V is TRBV7-2 and J is TRBJ2-7, with a tentative D call TRBD2 (5 bases). CDR3 length: 14 amino acids. Between the trimmed V and J ends, which lost 1 base and 5 bases, there was a span of 12 bases. The germline CDR1 and CDR2 sequences are SGHTA and FQGNSA. The CDR3 reads CASSLDRGFHEQYF. Written as DNA, the CDR3 is TGTGCCAGCAGCTTAGACCGGGGATTCCACGAGCAGTACTTC.

The chain has TRBV11-2 and TRBJ2-1, with D perhaps TRBD1 (6 bases). The CDR3 sequence is 16 residues long. Germline V gene lookup returns CDR1 SGHAT and CDR2 FQNNGV. V dropped 0 bases and J dropped 2 bases, with 11 bases sitting between them. CDR3 DNA: TGTGCCAGCAGCTTAGAGCAGGGGAGTACCTACAATGAGCAGTTCTTC. Translation: CASSLEQGSTYNEQFF.

This clone was counted once. CDR3 sequence reads: CASSLGGALATEAFF. CDR3 nucleotides: TGTGCCAGCAGCTTAGGCGGGGCGCTGGCCACTGAAGCTTTCTTT. The rearrangement joins TRBV7-9 to TRBJ1-1; D possibly corresponds to TRBD1 (5 bases). The germline gives CDR1 SEHNR, CDR2 FQNEAQ (reference sequence). CDR3 length: 15 amino acids. V gave up 1 base and J gave up 4 bases, with 13 bases separating them.

This chain joins TRBV7-9 and TRBJ2-7; 8 positions match TRBD2. The CDR3 consists of 13 residues. V shed 1 base, J shed 8 bases, and the junction held 4 bases outside the gene matches. The germline V gene encodes CDR1 SEHNR and CDR2 FQNEAQ (reference sequence). CDR3: CASSLVEREKQYF. DNA for the CDR3: TGTGCCAGCAGCTTAGTTGAGCGGGAGAAGCAGTACTTC.

The chain recombines TRBV7-9 with TRBJ1-3; D gene ambiguous. The CDR3 consists of 14 residues. Germline V gene sequence: CDR1 SEHNR, CDR2 FQNEAQ (reference sequence). V gave up 3 bases and J gave up 0 bases, with 6 bases separating them. CDR3 DNA sequence: TGTGCCAGCAGCTTGGACGGCTCTGGAAACACCATATATTTT. Translating it yields CASSLDGSGNTIYF.

The chain couples TRBV9 to TRBJ2-5; D is perhaps TRBD2 (6 bases). V dropped 3 bases and J dropped 4 bases, with 13 bases sitting between them. The CDR3 runs to 14 residues. CDR1 and CDR2 (germline): SGDLS, YYNGEE. Here the CDR3 reads CASSARAGRETQYF. CDR3 in DNA: TGTGCCAGCAGCGCCAGGGCGGGGCGAGAGACCCAGTACTTC.

The chain combines TRBV5-6 with TRBJ2-1, with a possible D match to TRBD2 (5 bases). The CDR3 covers 15 residues. CDR1 and CDR2 (germline): SGHDT, YYEEEE. Trimming removed 2 bases at V and 4 bases at J, with 13 bases between. The CDR3, as DNA: TGTGCCAGCAGCTTAGAGGGAGCGGATTACAATGAGCAGTTCTTC. It is translated as CASSLEGADYNEQFF.

As concerns this clone: At one end, the junction sequence differs from germline, possibly due to a read error. The V call is TRBV27, the J call TRBJ1-1, with 10 bases matching TRBD1. The CDR3 is 14 residues long. CDR1 is MNHEY, CDR2 SMNVEV, per germline (reference sequence). This CDR3 reads CGSTSGQGWTEAFF. In DNA form, the CDR3 reads TGTGGCAGCACCTCGGGACAGGGGTGGACTGAAGCTTTCTTT.

The J gene is TRBJ2-6, the V gene TRBV19; unclear D gene. Germline loops: CDR1 LNHDA, CDR2 SQIVND (reference sequence). The CDR3 is 14 residues long. Trimming took off 7 bases at V and 2 bases at J, with 9 bases between the two ends. In nucleotides, the CDR3 is TGTGCCAGTAACTACCTGACTGGGGCCAACGTCCTGACTTTC. Protein sequence: CASNYLTGANVLTF. Full variable domain (remainder filled in from reference TRBV19 and TRBJ2-6): DGGITQSPKYLFRKEGQNVTLSCEQNLNHDAMYWYRQDPGQGLRLIYYSQIVNDFQKGDIAEGYSVSREKKESFPLTVTSAQKNPTAFYLCASNYLTGANVLTFGAGSRLTVL.

V gene TRBV27 combines with J gene TRBJ2-1, with TRBD1 identical over 9 bases. The trim removed 6 bases at V and 6 bases at J, leaving 12 bases unmatched. There are 16 residues in the CDR3. Germline V gene lookup returns CDR1 MNHEY and CDR2 SMNVEV (reference sequence). The CDR3 protein is CASSPSGDRASNEQFF. For the CDR3, the DNA is TGTGCCAGCAGCCCCTCGGGGGACAGGGCTTCCAATGAGCAGTTCTTC.

The chain is built from TRBV27 and TRBJ2-1, with 8 bases identical to TRBD2. The germline V gene has CDR1 MNHEY and CDR2 SMNVEV (reference sequence). CDR3 size: 14 residues. V trimming: 5 bases; J trimming: 4 bases; junction bases outside the gene matches: 4. The CDR3 DNA sequence: TGTGCCAGCAGTATCGGGGGGGCTTACAATGAGCAGTTCTTC. Protein sequence: CASSIGGAYNEQFF.

CDR3 DNA: TGCGCCAGCAGCCAAGAACCCGGGACAACTAACTATGGCTACACCTTC. Translation gives CASSQEPGTTNYGYTF. J is TRBJ1-2 and V is TRBV4-1; D perhaps matches TRBD1 (6 bases). This CDR3 spans 16 amino acids. V lost 0 bases and J lost 0, with 11 bases in between. The germline gives CDR1 MGHRA, CDR2 YSYEKL.

The rearrangement uses TRBV27 and TRBJ2-7; 10 bases fit TRBD2. The CDR3 is 14 residues long. The ends lost 3 bases at V and 6 bases at J; junction bases unmatched: 5. Germline V CDR1 and CDR2: MNHEY, SMNVEV (reference sequence). CDR3 coding DNA: TGTGCCAGCAGTTTTCTAGCGGGAGTGAGCGAGCAGTACTTC. It codes for CASSFLAGVSEQYF.

The chain's CDR3 is CASSLNRGRYEQYF. CDR3 in DNA: TGTGCCAGCAGCTTAAATCGCGGGAGATACGAGCAGTACTTC. The chain links TRBV11-2 to TRBJ2-7; 7 nucleotides agree with TRBD2. This CDR3 has 14 residues. From germline, CDR1 is SGHAT and CDR2 FQNNGV. Trimming took 2 bases from V and 4 from J; bases not matched to a gene: 5. Using reference TRBV11-2 and TRBJ2-7 for the parts outside the CDR3, the full variable domain is EAGVAQSPRYKIIEKRQSVAFWCNPISGHATLYWYQQILGQGPKLLIQFQNNGVVDDSQLPKDRFSAERLKGVDSTLKIQPAKLEDSAVYLCASSLNRGRYEQYFGPGTRLTVT.

The gene calls are TRBV4-1 and TRBJ2-7; D possibly uses TRBD1 or TRBD2 (5 bases each). There are 14 residues in the CDR3. From germline, CDR1 is MGHRA and CDR2 YSYEKL. With 0 bases removed from V and 2 bases from J, the gap between germline ends came to 8 bases. CDR3 nucleotides: TGCGCCAGCAGCCAAGAGACGGGACCCTACGAGCAGTACTTC. Its protein product is CASSQETGPYEQYF.